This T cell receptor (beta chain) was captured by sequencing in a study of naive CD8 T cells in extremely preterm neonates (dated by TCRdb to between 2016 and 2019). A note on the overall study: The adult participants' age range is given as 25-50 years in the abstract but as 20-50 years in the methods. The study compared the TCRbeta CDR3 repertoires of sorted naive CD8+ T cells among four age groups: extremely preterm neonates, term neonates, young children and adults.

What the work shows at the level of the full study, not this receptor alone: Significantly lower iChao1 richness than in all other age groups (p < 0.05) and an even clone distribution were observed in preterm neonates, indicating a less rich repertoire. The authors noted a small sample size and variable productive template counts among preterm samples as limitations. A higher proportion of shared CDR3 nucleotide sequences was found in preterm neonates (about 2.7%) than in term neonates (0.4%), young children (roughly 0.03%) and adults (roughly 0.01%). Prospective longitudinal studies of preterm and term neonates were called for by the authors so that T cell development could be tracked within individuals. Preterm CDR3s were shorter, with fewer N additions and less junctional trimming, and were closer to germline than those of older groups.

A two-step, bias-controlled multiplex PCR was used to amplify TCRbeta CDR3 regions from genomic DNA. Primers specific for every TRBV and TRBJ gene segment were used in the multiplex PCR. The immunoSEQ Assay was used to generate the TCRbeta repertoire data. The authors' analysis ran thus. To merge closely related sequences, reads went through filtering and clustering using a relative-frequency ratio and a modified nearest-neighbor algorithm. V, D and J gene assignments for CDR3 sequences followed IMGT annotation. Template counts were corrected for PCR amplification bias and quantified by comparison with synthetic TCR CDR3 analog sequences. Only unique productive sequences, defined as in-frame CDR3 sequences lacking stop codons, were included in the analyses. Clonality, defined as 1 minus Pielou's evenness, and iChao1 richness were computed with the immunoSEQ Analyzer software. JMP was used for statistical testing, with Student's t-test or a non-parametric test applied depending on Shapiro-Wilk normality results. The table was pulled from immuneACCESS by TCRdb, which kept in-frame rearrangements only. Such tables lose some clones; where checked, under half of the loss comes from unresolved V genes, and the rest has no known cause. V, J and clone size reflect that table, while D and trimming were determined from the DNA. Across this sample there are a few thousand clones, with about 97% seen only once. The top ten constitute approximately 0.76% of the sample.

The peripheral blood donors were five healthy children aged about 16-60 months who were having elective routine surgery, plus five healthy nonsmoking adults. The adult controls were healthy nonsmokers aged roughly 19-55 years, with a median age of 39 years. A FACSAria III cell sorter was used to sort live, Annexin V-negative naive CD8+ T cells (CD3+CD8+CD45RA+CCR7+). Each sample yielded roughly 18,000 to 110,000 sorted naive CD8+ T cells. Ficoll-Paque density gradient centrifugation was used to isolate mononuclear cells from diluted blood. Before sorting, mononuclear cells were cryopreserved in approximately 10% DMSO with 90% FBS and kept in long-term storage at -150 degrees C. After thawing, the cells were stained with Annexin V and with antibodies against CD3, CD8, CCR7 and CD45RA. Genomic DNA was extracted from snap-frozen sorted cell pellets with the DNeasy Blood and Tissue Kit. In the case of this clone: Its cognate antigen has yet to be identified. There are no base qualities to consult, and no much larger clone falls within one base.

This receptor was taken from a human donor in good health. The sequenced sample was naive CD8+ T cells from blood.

The CDR3 protein is CAISPGQGFSQPQHF. The DNA sequence follows: TGTGCCATCAGCCCGGGACAGGGGTTCAGCCAGCCCCAGCATTTT. In this chain, TRBV10-3 is recombined with TRBJ1-5, and TRBD1 matches 10 of the central bases. The germline V and J ends show losses of 6 bases and 7 bases respectively, and no gene match explains 9 bases of the junction. From the germline V gene, CDR1 is ENHRY and CDR2 is SYGVKD. The CDR3 sequence holds 15 residues, the cysteine and phenylalanine included. Only CDR3 DNA remains: 45 bases, in frame from the first base.